The 18 T cell receptor beta chains given below trace back to one sample, sequenced in a study of T cell repertoires in cytomegalovirus infection. TCRdb recomputed calls from the reads with MiXCR, one row per CDR3 protein. This sample has 250,000 to 350,000 distinct CDR3 sequences, with around 25% found just once. The material sequenced was PBMCs. Receptors originate from a human donor in good health (CMV status not recorded). Some clones in this sample may be carry-over from other donors' samples.

The chain carries TRBV29-1 and TRBJ2-3; 12 positions agree with TRBD2. Per the germline V gene, CDR1 is SQVTM and CDR2 is ANQGSEA. The CDR3 totals 15 residues. With V trimmed by 5 bases and J by 3 bases, 6 bases remained unmatched. CDR3 DNA: TGCAGCGTTATCACTAGCGGGGGGCCTACAGATACGCAGTATTTT. This encodes CSVITSGGPTDTQYF.

V is TRBV6-2 or TRBV6-3 and J is TRBJ1-5; the match to TRBD1 covers 8 bases. The germline CDR1 and CDR2 sequences are MNHEY and SVGEGT. J was trimmed by 6 bases and V by 5 bases; bases with no gene match: 6. The CDR3 consists of 14 residues. CDR3 in amino acids: CASSRGQGSQPQHF. In DNA form, the CDR3 reads TGTGCCAGCAGTCGCGGACAGGGATCTCAGCCCCAGCATTTT.

CDR3 bases: TGTGCCAGTAGCAACGACAGGGTCGAGCAGTACTTC. The encoded protein is CASSNDRVEQYF. V gene TRBV19 combines with J gene TRBJ2-7, with 7 positions matching TRBD1. CDR1 is LNHDA, CDR2 SQIVND, per germline (reference sequence). The CDR3 loop spans 12 amino acids. The V segment lost 6 bases and the J segment 6 bases; nucleotides outside the gene matches: 5. Complete variable domain (other parts from reference TRBV19 and TRBJ2-7): DGGITQSPKYLFRKEGQNVTLSCEQNLNHDAMYWYRQDPGQGLRLIYYSQIVNDFQKGDIAEGYSVSREKKESFPLTVTSAQKNPTAFYLCASSNDRVEQYFGPGTRLTVT.

This clonotype was seen only a few times. The genes are TRBV5-4 and TRBJ2-7; 8 bases match TRBD2. With V trimmed by 0 bases and J by 6 bases, 11 bases remained unmatched. From germline, CDR1 is SGHNT and CDR2 YYREEE (reference sequence). The CDR3 is 16 amino acids. The CDR3 nucleotides read TGTGCCAGCAGCTTGGGCAGCGGGAGAGTCACGGGCGAGCAGTACTTC. It encodes CASSLGSGRVTGEQYF.

The chain couples TRBV28 to TRBJ1-1, with D unclear. Germline V lookup: CDR1 MDHEN, CDR2 SYDVKM. Trimming removed 6 bases at V and 10 bases at J, with 15 bases between. This CDR3 contains 12 residues. For the CDR3, the DNA is TGTGCCAGCAGCGTCCCCGGCGGGCGAGCTTTCTTT. It is translated as CASSVPGGRAFF.

The V and J genes are TRBV12-3 or TRBV12-4 and TRBJ1-2, with D uncertain. V was trimmed by 6 bases and J by 6 bases, leaving 14 bases between them. The CDR3 spans 13 residues. The CDR3, as DNA: TGTGCCAGCAGCCTATTCCCAGTGAATGGCTACACCTTC. Its protein product is CASSLFPVNGYTF.

This clonotype was picked up a small number of times. This rearrangement joins TRBV5-1 to TRBJ2-2, with D possibly called TRBD1 or TRBD2 (5 bases each). The CDR3 totals 14 residues. Germline V gene sequence: CDR1 SGHRS, CDR2 YFSETQ. The V and J ends lost 2 bases and 8 bases respectively, with 13 bases between them. This chain's CDR3 is CASSFIVGEGELFF. The CDR3 coding sequence is TGCGCCAGCAGCTTTATTGTGGGGGAAGGGGAGCTGTTTTTT.

The chain carries TRBV19 and TRBJ2-2; D gene uncertain. Germline CDR1 LNHDA, CDR2 SQIVND (reference sequence). This CDR3 contains 15 residues. With 4 bases removed from V and 0 bases from J, the gap between germline ends came to 9 bases. The CDR3 region is CASSSRTPNTGELFF. The DNA for the CDR3 is TGTGCCAGTAGTAGTAGGACGCCGAACACCGGGGAGCTGTTTTTT. Full variable domain (remainder filled in from reference TRBV19 and TRBJ2-2): DGGITQSPKYLFRKEGQNVTLSCEQNLNHDAMYWYRQDPGQGLRLIYYSQIVNDFQKGDIAEGYSVSREKKESFPLTVTSAQKNPTAFYLCASSSRTPNTGELFFGEGSRLTVL.

Notes on this clonotype: At one of its ends the junction is not consistent with the germline gene, which may arise from a read error. V usage is TRBV7-7 and J usage is TRBJ2-1; 12 bases are shared with TRBD2. Per germline, CDR1 SSHAT and CDR2 FNYEAQ (reference sequence). This CDR3 region has 15 residues. CDR3 sequence (DNA): TGTGCTAGCAGCTCTAGCGGGGGGGCGAGGAATGAGCAGTTCTTC. Translated, it gives CASSSSGGARNEQFF. The full variable domain, its missing parts supplied by reference TRBV7-7 and TRBJ2-1, is GAGVSQSPRYKVTKRGQDVTLRCDPISSHATLYWYQQALGQGPEFLTYFNYEAQPDKSGLPSDRFSAERPEGSISTLTIQRTEQRDSAMYRCASSSSGGARNEQFFGPGTRLTVL.

Many counts were recorded for this clonotype. This sequence joins TRBV7-2 and TRBJ2-3; 11 nucleotides line up with TRBD2. V shed 5 bases and J 1 base; nucleotides not matched to a gene: 14. The CDR3 is made up of 19 amino acids. Germline CDR1 SGHTA, CDR2 FQGNSA. As DNA, the CDR3 is TGTGCCAGCAGCCGTCCCGGGCAGACTAGCGGGATTCGCACAGATACGCAGTATTTT. It codes for CASSRPGQTSGIRTDTQYF.

This clonotype has a handful of counts. The chain has TRBV19 and TRBJ1-5; a possible D gene is TRBD1 (6 bases). The length of the CDR3 is 15 residues. Trimming pared 5 bases from V and 4 bases from J, leaving 15 bases between. Germline V gives CDR1 LNHDA, CDR2 SQIVND (reference sequence). CDR3 bases: TGTGCCAGTAGTCTTAACCGGGACACTAATCAGCCCCAGCATTTT. Translation gives CASSLNRDTNQPQHF.

This clonotype was observed once. The CDR3 DNA is TGTGCCAGTACCGGGGGACAGGGGCAAGCTTTCTTT. Protein sequence: CASTGGQGQAFF. The V and J genes are TRBV19 and TRBJ1-1; 10 bases line up with TRBD1. Germline assignment: CDR1 LNHDA and CDR2 SQIVND (reference sequence). The CDR3 extends over 12 amino acids. J gave up 9 bases and V 7 bases, and 5 bases lay outside the gene matches.

This clonotype occurred many times. A read error may account for a junction end that differs from germline. This sequence joins TRBV5-1 and TRBJ2-7; D not certain. This CDR3 is 13 amino acids long. In germline, CDR1 is SGHRS, CDR2 YFSETQ. The CDR3 sequence is CASSLDGDYEQYF. The CDR3 DNA follows: TGTGCCAGCAGCTTGGATGGGGATTACGAGCAGTACTTC.

There are many counts of this clonotype. V and J are TRBV5-5 and TRBJ2-5; no definite D call. CDR1 SGHKS and CDR2 YYEKEE come from the germline V gene (reference sequence). V was shortened by 0 bases and J by 5 bases, with 8 bases between the two germline ends. This CDR3 has 13 residues. CDR3 DNA: TGTGCCAGCAGCTTGGGAGCCCGTGAGACCCAGTACTTC. This gives the protein CASSLGARETQYF.

The chain is built from TRBV11-2 and TRBJ2-2; D is undetermined. Germline V gene lookup returns CDR1 SGHAT and CDR2 FQNNGV. V was clipped by 3 bases and J by 6 bases, with 5 bases between them. The CDR3 spans 12 residues. The CDR3 region is CASSFDPGELFF. The CDR3 DNA sequence: TGTGCCAGCAGCTTTGACCCCGGGGAGCTGTTTTTT. Together with reference TRBV11-2 and TRBJ2-2, the CDR3 gives the full variable domain: EAGVAQSPRYKIIEKRQSVAFWCNPISGHATLYWYQQILGQGPKLLIQFQNNGVVDDSQLPKDRFSAERLKGVDSTLKIQPAKLEDSAVYLCASSFDPGELFFGEGSRLTVL.

This clonotype showed up many times. This rearrangement joins TRBV7-3 to TRBJ2-1; 10 bases line up with TRBD2. V was clipped by 5 bases and J by 7 bases; unmatched bases: 23. This CDR3 spans 20 amino acids. The germline V gene has CDR1 SGHTA and CDR2 FQGTGA. CDR3 amino acids: CASSPYRRGLAEGIMNEQFF. The CDR3 region has the DNA TGTGCCAGCAGCCCGTACAGACGAGGACTAGCGGAAGGGATTATGAATGAGCAGTTCTTC.

This clonotype was counted only a few times. The rearrangement joins TRBV11-2 to TRBJ2-3, with D perhaps TRBD2 (5 bases). This CDR3 is built from 16 residues. The germline V gene has CDR1 SGHAT and CDR2 FQNNGV. V dropped 2 bases and J dropped 5 bases, with 17 bases sitting between them. This chain's CDR3 is CASSLRRNVAGDTQYF. The CDR3 DNA follows: TGTGCCAGCAGCTTACGTCGGAATGTGGCGGGAGATACGCAGTATTTT.

In this sample, this clonotype turned up a few times. The chain couples TRBV18 to TRBJ2-3; TRBD1 aligns across 7 bases. The length of the CDR3 is 17 residues. Germline trimming cut 4 bases from V and 0 bases from J; bases unmatched to any gene: 10. Germline V CDR1 and CDR2: KGHSH, LQKENI. In DNA form, the CDR3 reads TGTGCCAGCTCACTACGACAGGGCTCCGCTAGCACAGATACGCAGTATTTT. Translating it yields CASSLRQGSASTDTQYF.